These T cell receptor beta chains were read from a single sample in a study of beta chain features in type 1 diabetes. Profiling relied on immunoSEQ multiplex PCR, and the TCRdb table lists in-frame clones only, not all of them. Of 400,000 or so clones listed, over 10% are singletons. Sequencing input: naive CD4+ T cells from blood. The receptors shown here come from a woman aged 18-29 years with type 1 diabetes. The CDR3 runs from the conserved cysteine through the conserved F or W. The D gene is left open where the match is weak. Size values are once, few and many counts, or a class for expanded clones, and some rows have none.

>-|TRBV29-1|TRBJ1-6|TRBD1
CSVKTGNSYNSPLHF
TGCAGCGTCAAGACAGGGAACTCCTATAATTCACCCCTCCACTTT
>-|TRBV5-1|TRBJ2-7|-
CASSVDSEQYF
TGCGCCAGCAGCGTAGACAGCGAGCAGTACTTC
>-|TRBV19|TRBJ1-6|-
CASSPPSGNSPLHF
TGTGCCAGTAGTCCCCCCTCAGGGAATTCACCCCTCCACTTT
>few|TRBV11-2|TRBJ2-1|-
CASSLAEYNEQFF
TGTGCCAGCAGCTTAGCGGAGTACAATGAGCAGTTCTTC
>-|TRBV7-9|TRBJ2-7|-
CASSRAGSYEQYF
TGTGCCAGCAGCCGAGCAGGATCCTACGAGCAGTACTTC
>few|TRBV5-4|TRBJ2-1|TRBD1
CASSLPDRFHNEQFF
TGTGCCAGCAGCTTGCCGGACAGGTTCCACAATGAGCAGTTCTTC
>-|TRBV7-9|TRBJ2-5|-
CASLRVETQYF
TGTGCCAGTCTCAGGGTAGAGACCCAGTACTTC
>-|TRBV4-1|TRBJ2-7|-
CASSSNEGLPAPYEQYF
TGCGCCAGCAGCTCAAATGAGGGACTGCCTGCTCCTTACGAGCAGTACTTC
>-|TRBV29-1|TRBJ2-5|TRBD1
CSVAPTGLETQYF
TGCAGCGTTGCGCCGACAGGGTTAGAGACCCAGTACTTC
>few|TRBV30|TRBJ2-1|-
CAWSGRNLAVEQFF
TGTGCCTGGAGTGGGAGGAATCTGGCGGTAGAGCAGTTCTTC
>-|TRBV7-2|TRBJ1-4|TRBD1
CASSSDRGSEKLFF
TGTGCCAGCAGCTCGGACAGGGGGAGTGAAAAACTGTTTTTT
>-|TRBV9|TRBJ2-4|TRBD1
CASSAETGTVQYF
TGTGCCAGCAGCGCAGAAACCGGGACAGTTCAGTACTTC
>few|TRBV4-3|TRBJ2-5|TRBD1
CASSQAGTGGRETQYF
TGCGCCAGCAGCCAAGCCGGGACAGGGGGCCGAGAGACCCAGTACTTC
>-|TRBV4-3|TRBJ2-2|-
CASSQYSDSHTGELFF
TGCGCCAGCAGCCAATACTCGGACAGTCACACCGGGGAGCTGTTTTTT
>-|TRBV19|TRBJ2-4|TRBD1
CASGPGQPSRAIQYF
TGTGCCAGTGGACCGGGACAGCCCTCAAGGGCCATTCAGTACTTC
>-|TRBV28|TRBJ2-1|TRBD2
CASSLRASGRFYNEQFF
TGTGCCAGCAGTTTAAGGGCTAGCGGCAGATTCTACAATGAGCAGTTCTTC
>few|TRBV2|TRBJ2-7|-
CASNLGRAAYEQYF
TGTGCCAGCAACTTAGGCAGGGCGGCCTACGAGCAGTACTTC
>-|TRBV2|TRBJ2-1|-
CASALGLNNEQFF
TGTGCCAGCGCGCTCGGACTAAACAATGAGCAGTTCTTC
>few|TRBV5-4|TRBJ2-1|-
CASSLAIHRNSYNEQFF
TGTGCCAGCAGCCTAGCAATCCACCGGAACTCCTACAATGAGCAGTTCTTC
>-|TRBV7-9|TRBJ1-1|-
CASSARPVRGNTEAFF
TGTGCCAGCAGCGCGAGGCCTGTCAGGGGAAACACTGAAGCTTTCTTT
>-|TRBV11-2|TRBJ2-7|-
CASSLGGQEQYF
TGTGCCAGCAGCTTGGGGGGACAGGAGCAGTACTTC
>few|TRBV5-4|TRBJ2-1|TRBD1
CASSLADRGNEQFF
TGTGCCAGCAGCTTGGCTGACAGGGGAAATGAGCAGTTCTTC
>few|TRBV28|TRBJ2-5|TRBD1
CASSTGQVRETQYF
TGTGCCAGCAGCACCGGACAGGTCCGAGAGACCCAGTACTTC
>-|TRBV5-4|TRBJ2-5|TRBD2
CASSHIGTSGQETQYF
TGTGCCAGCAGCCACATCGGGACTAGCGGGCAAGAGACCCAGTACTTC